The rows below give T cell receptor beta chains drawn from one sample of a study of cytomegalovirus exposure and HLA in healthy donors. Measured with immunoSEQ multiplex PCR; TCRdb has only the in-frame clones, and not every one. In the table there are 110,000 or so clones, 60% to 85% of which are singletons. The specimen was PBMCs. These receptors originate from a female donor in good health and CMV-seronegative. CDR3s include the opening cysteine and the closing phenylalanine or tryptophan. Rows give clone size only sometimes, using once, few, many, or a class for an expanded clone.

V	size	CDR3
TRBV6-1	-	CASSEIHRGGDQPQHF
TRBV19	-	CASTLRGQGDYREQYF
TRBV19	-	CASSPRTGLNTEAFF
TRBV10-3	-	CAISQSGTPCEQYF
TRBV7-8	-	CASSLDVGGNEQFF
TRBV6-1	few	CASREPGGGYGYTF
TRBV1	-	CTGGSEETQYF
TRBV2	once	CASSEAGGKGSGAEQFF
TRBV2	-	CASSYLDRNQPQHF
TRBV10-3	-	CAISAVGGLNTGELFF
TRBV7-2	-	CASSPQRGGSNNEQFF
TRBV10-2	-	CASSDTGTGNAYGYTF
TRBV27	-	CASSASRIAEAFF
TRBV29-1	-	CNVSSVSVGYTF
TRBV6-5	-	CAVRLGPSTDTQYF
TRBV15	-	CATSRAPGENEKLFF
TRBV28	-	CASSLGSTRHEKLFF
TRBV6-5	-	CASSYSSVAGELFF
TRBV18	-	CASSVQLASSYNEQFF
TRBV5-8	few	CASSQGQVERQPQHF
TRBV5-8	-	CASSPWGTSYNEQFF
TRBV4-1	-	CASSRGGNGYTF
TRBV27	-	CASSLGGGWEQYF
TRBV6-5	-	CASSYGGLAGYTF
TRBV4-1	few	CASSQTGLAYEQYF
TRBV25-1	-	CASSASSGVYNEQFF
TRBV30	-	CAWSSGAEAFF
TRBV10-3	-	CASSLTSGGSETQYF
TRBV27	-	CASSPGQPGANQPQHF